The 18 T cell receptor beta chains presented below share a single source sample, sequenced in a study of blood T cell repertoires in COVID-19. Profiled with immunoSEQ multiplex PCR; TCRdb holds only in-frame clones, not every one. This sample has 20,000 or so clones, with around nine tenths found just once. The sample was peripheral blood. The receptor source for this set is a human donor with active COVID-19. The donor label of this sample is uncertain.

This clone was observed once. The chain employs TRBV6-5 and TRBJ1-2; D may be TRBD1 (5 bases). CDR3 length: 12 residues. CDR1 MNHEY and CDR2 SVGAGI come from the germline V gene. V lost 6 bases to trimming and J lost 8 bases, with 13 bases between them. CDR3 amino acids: CASSAGGEGYTF. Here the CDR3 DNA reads TGTGCCAGCAGCGCCGGGGGGGAAGGCTACACCTTC.

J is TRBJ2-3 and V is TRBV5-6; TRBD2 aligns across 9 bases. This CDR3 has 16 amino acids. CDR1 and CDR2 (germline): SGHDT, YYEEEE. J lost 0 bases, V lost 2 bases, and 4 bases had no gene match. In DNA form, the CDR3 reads TGTGCCAGCAGCTTTGCTAGCGGGGCTAGCACAGATACGCAGTATTTT. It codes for CASSFASGASTDTQYF.

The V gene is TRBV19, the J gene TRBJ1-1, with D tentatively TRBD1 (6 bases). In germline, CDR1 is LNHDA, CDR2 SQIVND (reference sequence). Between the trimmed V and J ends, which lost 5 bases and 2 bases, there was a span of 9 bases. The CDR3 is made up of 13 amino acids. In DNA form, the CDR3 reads TGTGCCAGTAGTGGACAGACAAACACTGAAGCTTTCTTT. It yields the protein CASSGQTNTEAFF.

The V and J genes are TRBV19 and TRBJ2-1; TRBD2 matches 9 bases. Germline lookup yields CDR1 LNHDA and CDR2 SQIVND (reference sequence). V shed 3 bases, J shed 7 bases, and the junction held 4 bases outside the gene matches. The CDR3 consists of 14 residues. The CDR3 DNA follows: TGTGCCAGTAGTATGGGTCTAGCGGGGAATGAGCAGTTCTTC. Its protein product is CASSMGLAGNEQFF.

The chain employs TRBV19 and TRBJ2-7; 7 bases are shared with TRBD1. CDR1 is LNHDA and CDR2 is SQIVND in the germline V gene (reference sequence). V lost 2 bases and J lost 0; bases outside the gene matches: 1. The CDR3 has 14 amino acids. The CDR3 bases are TGTGCCAGTAGTATAAGGGACAGCTCCTACGAGCAGTACTTC. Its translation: CASSIRDSSYEQYF.

The CDR3 coding sequence is TGTGCCAGCAGCAAAACAGGGGTGTTCACTGAAGCTTTCTTT. This sequence encodes CASSKTGVFTEAFF. V usage is TRBV27 and J usage is TRBJ1-1, with 7 bases that match TRBD1. V shed 6 bases and J 4 bases; nucleotides not matched to a gene: 8. Germline CDR1 is MNHEY and CDR2 is SMNVEV (reference sequence). The CDR3 is 14 amino acids.

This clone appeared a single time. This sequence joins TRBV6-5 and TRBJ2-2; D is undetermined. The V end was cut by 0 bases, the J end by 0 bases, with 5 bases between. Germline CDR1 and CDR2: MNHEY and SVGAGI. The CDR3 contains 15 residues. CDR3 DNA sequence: TGTGCCAGCAGTTACTCCACAGCGAACACCGGGGAGCTGTTTTTT. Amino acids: CASSYSTANTGELFF.

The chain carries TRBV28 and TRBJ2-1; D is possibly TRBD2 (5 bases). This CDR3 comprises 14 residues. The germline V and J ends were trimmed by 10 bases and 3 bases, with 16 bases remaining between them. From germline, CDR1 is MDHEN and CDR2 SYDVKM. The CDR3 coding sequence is TGTGCCACTCTATACAGAGGGAACTACAATGAGCAGTTCTTC. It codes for CATLYRGNYNEQFF.

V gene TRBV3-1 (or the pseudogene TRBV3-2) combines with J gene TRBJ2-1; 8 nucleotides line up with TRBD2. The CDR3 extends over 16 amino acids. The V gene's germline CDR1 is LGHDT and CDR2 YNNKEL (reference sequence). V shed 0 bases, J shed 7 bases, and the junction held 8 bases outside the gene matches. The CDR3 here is CASSQDLVAGSNEQFF. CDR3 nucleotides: TGTGCCAGCAGCCAAGATTTGGTAGCGGGAAGTAATGAGCAGTTCTTC.

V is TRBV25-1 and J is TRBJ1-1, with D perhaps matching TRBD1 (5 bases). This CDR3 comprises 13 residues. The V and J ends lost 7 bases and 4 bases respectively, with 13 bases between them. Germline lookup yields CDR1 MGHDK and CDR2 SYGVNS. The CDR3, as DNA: TGTGCCAGCACCCTGGGGCAGCGCACTGAAGCTTTCTTT. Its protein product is CASTLGQRTEAFF.

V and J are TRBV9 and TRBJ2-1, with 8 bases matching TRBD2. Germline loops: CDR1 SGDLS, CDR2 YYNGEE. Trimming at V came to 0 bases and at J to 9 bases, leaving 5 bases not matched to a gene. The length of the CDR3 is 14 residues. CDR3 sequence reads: CASSVAGGPGEQFF. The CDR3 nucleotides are TGTGCCAGCAGCGTAGCGGGAGGGCCAGGTGAGCAGTTCTTC. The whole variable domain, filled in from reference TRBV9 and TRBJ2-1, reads DSGVTQTPKHLITATGQRVTLRCSPRSGDLSVYWYQQSLDQGLQFLIQYYNGEERAKGNILERFSAQQFPDLHSELNLSSLELGDSALYFCASSVAGGPGEQFFGPGTRLTVL.

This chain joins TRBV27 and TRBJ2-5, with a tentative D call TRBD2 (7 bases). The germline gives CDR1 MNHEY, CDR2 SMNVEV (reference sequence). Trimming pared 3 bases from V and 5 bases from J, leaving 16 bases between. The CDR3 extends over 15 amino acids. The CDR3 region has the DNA TGTGCCAGCAGTTTGTTCGGGGGGCAGGGGGAGACCCAGTACTTC. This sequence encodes CASSLFGGQGETQYF.

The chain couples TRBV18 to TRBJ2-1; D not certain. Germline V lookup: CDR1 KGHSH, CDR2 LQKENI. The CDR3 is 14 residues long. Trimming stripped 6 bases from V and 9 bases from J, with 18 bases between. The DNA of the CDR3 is TGTGCCAGCTCCCTCCTATCCGGTGAGAGTGAGCAGTTCTTC. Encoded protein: CASSLLSGESEQFF.

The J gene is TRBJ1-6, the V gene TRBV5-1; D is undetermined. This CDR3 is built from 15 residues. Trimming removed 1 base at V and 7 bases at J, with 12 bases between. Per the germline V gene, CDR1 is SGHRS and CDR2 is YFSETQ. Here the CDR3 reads CASSLLQPQNSPLHF. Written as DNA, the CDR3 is TGCGCCAGCAGCTTGTTACAGCCTCAGAATTCACCCCTCCACTTT.

The CDR3 DNA follows: TGCGCCAGCAGCCAGGCCAGCGCTAGCACAGATACGCAGTATTTT. Its translation is CASSQASASTDTQYF. V and J are TRBV4-3 and TRBJ2-3; D not resolved. Per the germline V gene, CDR1 is LGHNA and CDR2 is YSLEER. The length of the CDR3 is 15 residues. V was shortened by 3 bases and J by 0 bases, with 10 bases between the two germline ends.

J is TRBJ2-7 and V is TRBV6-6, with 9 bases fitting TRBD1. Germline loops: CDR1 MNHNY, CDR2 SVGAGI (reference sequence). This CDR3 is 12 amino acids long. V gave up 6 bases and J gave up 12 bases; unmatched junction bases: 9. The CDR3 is CASRRDREPPYF. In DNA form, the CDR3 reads TGTGCCAGCAGGAGGGACAGGGAACCTCCGTACTTC.

In nucleotides, the CDR3 is TGTGCCAGCAGGAATTCAGGGGGCTCCACAGATACGCAGTATTTT. This sequence encodes CASRNSGGSTDTQYF. The chain is built from TRBV25-1 and TRBJ2-3; TRBD1 aligns across 8 bases. The CDR3 is made up of 15 amino acids. V lost 6 bases and J lost 2; bases outside the gene matches: 7. The germline gives CDR1 MGHDK, CDR2 SYGVNS.

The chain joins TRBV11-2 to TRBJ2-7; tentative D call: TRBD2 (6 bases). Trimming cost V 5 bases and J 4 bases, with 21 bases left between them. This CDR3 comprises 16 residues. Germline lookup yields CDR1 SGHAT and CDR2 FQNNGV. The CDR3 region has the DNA TGTGCCAGCAGCGAGGGACTGGGGGTGGGATTTTACGAGCAGTACTTC. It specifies CASSEGLGVGFYEQYF.